A selection of T cell receptor beta chains follows, all from one sample in a study of T-cell reconstitution after alpha-beta-depleted transplantation in children. TCRdb redid the calling of the PCR reads with MiXCR, one entry per CDR3 protein. The sample consists of about 460,000 distinct CDR3 sequences, 12% of them appearing once. The sequencing here drew on PBMCs from the stem cell graft donor, taken from the stem cell graft. These receptors all stem from a human donor who donated a stem cell graft to a child with combined immunodeficiency. The CDR3 runs from the conserved cysteine through the conserved F or W. D genes are given only for firm matches. A clone size is listed for some rows: how often the clone was seen (once, few, many), or a class if it is expanded.

TRBV27	many	TRBJ2-5	TRBD1	15	CASSFQGAQGETQYF	TGTGCCAGCAGTTTTCAGGGGGCGCAGGGAGAGACCCAGTACTTC
TRBV6-6	NA	TRBJ2-7	TRBD2	12	CATTSVSYEQYF	TGTGCCACGACTAGCGTTTCCTACGAGCAGTACTTC
TRBV5-4	NA	TRBJ2-2	NA	13	CASLHIITGELFF	TGTGCCAGCCTCCACATAATCACCGGGGAGCTGTTTTTT
TRBV12-3/TRBV12-4	few	TRBJ2-5	NA	14	CASSLLRAPETQYF	TGTGCCAGCAGCCTACTGAGGGCTCCAGAGACCCAGTACTTC
TRBV20-1	NA	TRBJ2-7	NA	13	CSARARIDYEQYF	TGCAGTGCTAGAGCGCGCATTGACTACGAGCAGTACTTC
TRBV10-3	many	TRBJ2-7	TRBD1	15	CATHNPGQGYDEQYF	TGTGCCACCCACAATCCGGGACAGGGTTACGACGAGCAGTACTTC
TRBV4-3	many	TRBJ1-2	NA	13	CASSQEGTYGYTF	TGCGCCAGCAGCCAAGAGGGGACCTATGGCTACACCTTC
TRBV18	NA	TRBJ1-1	TRBD1	15	CASSSRTGGGTEAFF	TGTGCCAGCTCATCCCGGACAGGGGGCGGAACTGAAGCTTTCTTT
TRBV7-2	many	TRBJ2-3	TRBD1	14	CASSLDRGSDTQYF	TGTGCCAGCAGCCTGGACAGGGGTTCAGATACGCAGTATTTT
TRBV10-3	NA	TRBJ2-7	NA	14	CAISEQGPYYEQYF	TGTGCCATCAGTGAGCAGGGACCTTACTACGAGCAGTACTTC
TRBV7-2	NA	TRBJ2-2	NA	16	CASSPRGGMNTGELFF	TGTGCCAGCAGCCCCAGGGGGGGGATGAACACCGGGGAGCTGTTTTTT
TRBV24-1	NA	TRBJ1-1	TRBD1	15	CAGTPGQGSNAEAFF	TGTGCCGGGACACCGGGACAGGGGTCTAACGCTGAAGCTTTCTTT
TRBV3-1	few	TRBJ2-7	TRBD1	16	CASSPGTGGATYEQYF	TGTGCCAGCAGCCCGGGGACAGGGGGCGCGACTTACGAGCAGTACTTC
TRBV5-1	few	TRBJ2-1	NA	15	CASRGKRDPYNEQFF	TGCGCCAGCAGGGGTAAAAGGGACCCCTACAATGAGCAGTTCTTC
TRBV28	many	TRBJ2-3	NA	16	CASSLFVGAVSDTQYF	TGTGCCAGCAGTTTATTTGTTGGGGCTGTCTCAGATACGCAGTATTTT
TRBV27	NA	TRBJ2-7	NA	12	CASPAQGYEQYF	TGTGCCAGCCCGGCTCAGGGCTACGAGCAGTACTTC
TRBV7-9	NA	TRBJ2-5	NA	15	CASSLLDSFQETQYF	TGTGCCAGCAGCTTATTGGACTCGTTCCAAGAGACCCAGTACTTC
TRBV24-1	many	TRBJ2-1	NA	15	CATSDEGRGGDEQFF	TGTGCCACCAGTGATGAGGGACGGGGTGGGGATGAGCAGTTCTTC
TRBV6-5	few	TRBJ2-5	NA	15	CASSFRRPNQETQYF	TGTGCCAGCAGTTTCCGTCGGCCTAACCAAGAGACCCAGTACTTC
TRBV4-3	many	TRBJ1-5	NA	14	CASSPGHSSTPQHF	TGCGCCAGCAGCCCGGGACACTCATCAACGCCCCAGCATTTT
TRBV12-3/TRBV12-4	few	TRBJ2-7	TRBD1	12	CASRVDRDEQYF	TGTGCCAGCAGAGTCGACAGGGACGAGCAGTACTTC
TRBV28	NA	TRBJ2-1	NA	14	CASSLAAGYHEQFF	TGTGCCAGCAGTTTAGCCGCAGGGTACCATGAGCAGTTCTTC
TRBV4-3	few	TRBJ2-3	NA	14	CASSQDLPAPAQYF	TGCGCCAGCAGCCAAGATCTCCCAGCCCCGGCGCAGTATTTT